This T cell receptor beta chain was sequenced during a study of T cells in Graves' hyperthyroidism and ophthalmopathy. This clonotype was observed at least ten times. Unmatched junction bases numbered 8, after V lost 9 bases and J lost 1 base. Per germline, CDR1 MDHEN and CDR2 SYDVKM. This CDR3 contains 15 residues. There were TCR beta CDR3 regions amplified from RNA transcripts. TCR CDR3 underwent first-round RT-PCR with the HTBI primer set. TCRdb reanalysed the multiplex PCR reads using MiXCR and keeps one entry per CDR3 protein. The sample yields almost 500,000 distinct CDR3 sequences, roughly 23% seen once.

Sequencing input: blood. This chain connects TRBV28 to TRBJ2-3; 9 bases agree with TRBD2. This receptor was obtained from a woman aged 70-85 years with Graves' ophthalmopathy. For the CDR3, the DNA is TGTGCCAGTACTTTAGCGGGAGAGGGCACAGATACGCAGTATTTT. It encodes CASTLAGEGTDTQYF.